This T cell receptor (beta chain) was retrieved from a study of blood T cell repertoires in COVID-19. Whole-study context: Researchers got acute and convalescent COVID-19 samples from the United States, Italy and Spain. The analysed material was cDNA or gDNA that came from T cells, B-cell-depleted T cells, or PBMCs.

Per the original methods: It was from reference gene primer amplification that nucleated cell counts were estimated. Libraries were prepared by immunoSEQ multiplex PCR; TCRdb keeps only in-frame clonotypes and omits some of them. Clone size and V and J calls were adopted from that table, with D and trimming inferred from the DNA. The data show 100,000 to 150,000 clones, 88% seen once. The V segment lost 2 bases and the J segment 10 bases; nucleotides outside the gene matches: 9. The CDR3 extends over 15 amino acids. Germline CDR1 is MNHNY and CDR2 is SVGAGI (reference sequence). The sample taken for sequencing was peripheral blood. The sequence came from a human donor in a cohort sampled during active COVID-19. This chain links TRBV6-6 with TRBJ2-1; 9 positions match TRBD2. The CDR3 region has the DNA TGTGCCAGCAGTTACGGGCAGGGACTAGCTGTAGAGCAGTTCTTC. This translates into CASSYGQGLAVEQFF.